This entry lists 6 T cell receptor beta chains sequenced from one sample in a study of T cells in Graves' hyperthyroidism and ophthalmopathy. Amplification of TCR beta CDR3 regions used RNA as the template. First-round RT-PCR of the TCR CDR3 relied on the HTBI primer set. TCRdb called the multiplex PCR reads again in MiXCR, with one record for every CDR3 protein. This sample has a few hundred thousand distinct CDR3 sequences; about 16% occur once, and the top ten carry roughly 3.5%. Material for sequencing was blood. The source is a middle-aged woman with Graves' ophthalmopathy.

This clonotype was detected a few times. The V gene is TRBV28, the J gene TRBJ2-7; 9 bases align to TRBD1. This CDR3 has 13 amino acids. Germline assignment: CDR1 MDHEN and CDR2 SYDVKM. The V gene end was trimmed by 6 bases and the J gene end by 4 bases; junction bases not matched to a gene: 4. In DNA form, the CDR3 reads TGTGCCAGCAGACAGGGGGCAAGGTACGAGCAGTACTTC. This encodes CASRQGARYEQYF.

In this sample, this clonotype turned up many times. This CDR3 reads CASSPAPSGGASQETQYF. The CDR3 coding sequence is TGTGCCAGCAGCCCTGCGCCTAGCGGGGGGGCGTCCCAAGAGACCCAGTACTTC. This chain links TRBV7-2 with TRBJ2-5; 12 bases line up with TRBD2. This CDR3 spans 18 amino acids. Germline V gene lookup returns CDR1 SGHTA and CDR2 FQGNSA. V was pared by 5 bases and J by 1 base, with 11 bases of the junction left unmatched.

In this sample, this clonotype turned up many times. The V call is TRBV7-2, the J call TRBJ1-1; D not resolved. V dropped 1 base and J dropped 2 bases, with 5 bases sitting between them. The CDR3 runs 13 residues. Germline V gene sequence: CDR1 SGHTA, CDR2 FQGNSA. The CDR3 coding sequence is TGTGCCAGCAGCTTAGTGATTAACACTGAAGCTTTCTTT. It translates to CASSLVINTEAFF.

This clonotype was observed many times. This chain links TRBV28 with TRBJ1-2; 9 nucleotides agree with TRBD1. V shed 6 bases and J 7 bases; nucleotides not matched to a gene: 12. The CDR3 spans 15 residues. Germline values: CDR1 MDHEN, CDR2 SYDVKM. CDR3 nucleotides: TGTGCCAGCAGCCAACCGGGACAGGGTTTAAGTGGCTACACCTTC. Residues: CASSQPGQGLSGYTF.

J is TRBJ1-1 and V is TRBV9; D gene unclear. The CDR3 is 14 amino acids. The germline gives CDR1 SGDLS, CDR2 YYNGEE. V lost 0 bases and J 8 bases, leaving 14 bases between the germline ends. The CDR3 DNA reads TGTGCCAGCAGCGTAGAAACAGAGTCTTACGAAGCTTTCTTT. Its translation: CASSVETESYEAFF.

In the case of this clonotype: At one of its ends the junction is not consistent with the germline gene, which may arise from a read error. This chain connects TRBV6-5 to TRBJ1-1; D possibly corresponds to TRBD1 (6 bases). Germline loops: CDR1 MNHEY, CDR2 SVGAGI. The CDR3 is 13 residues long. In DNA, the CDR3 is TGTGCCCGCAGTTTAGGGGGGAGCACTGAAGCTTTCTTT. It codes for CARSLGGSTEAFF.